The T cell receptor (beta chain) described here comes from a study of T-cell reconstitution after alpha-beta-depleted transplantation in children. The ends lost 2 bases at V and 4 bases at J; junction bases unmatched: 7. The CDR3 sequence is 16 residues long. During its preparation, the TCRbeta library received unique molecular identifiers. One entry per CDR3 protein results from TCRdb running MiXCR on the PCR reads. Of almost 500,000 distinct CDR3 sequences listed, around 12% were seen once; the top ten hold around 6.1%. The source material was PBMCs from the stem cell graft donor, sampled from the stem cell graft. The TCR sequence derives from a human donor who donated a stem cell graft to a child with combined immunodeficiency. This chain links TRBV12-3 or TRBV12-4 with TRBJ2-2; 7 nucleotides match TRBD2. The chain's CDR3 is CASSLSGADGTGELFF. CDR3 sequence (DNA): TGTGCCAGCAGTTTAAGCGGGGCGGACGGCACCGGGGAGCTGTTTTTT.